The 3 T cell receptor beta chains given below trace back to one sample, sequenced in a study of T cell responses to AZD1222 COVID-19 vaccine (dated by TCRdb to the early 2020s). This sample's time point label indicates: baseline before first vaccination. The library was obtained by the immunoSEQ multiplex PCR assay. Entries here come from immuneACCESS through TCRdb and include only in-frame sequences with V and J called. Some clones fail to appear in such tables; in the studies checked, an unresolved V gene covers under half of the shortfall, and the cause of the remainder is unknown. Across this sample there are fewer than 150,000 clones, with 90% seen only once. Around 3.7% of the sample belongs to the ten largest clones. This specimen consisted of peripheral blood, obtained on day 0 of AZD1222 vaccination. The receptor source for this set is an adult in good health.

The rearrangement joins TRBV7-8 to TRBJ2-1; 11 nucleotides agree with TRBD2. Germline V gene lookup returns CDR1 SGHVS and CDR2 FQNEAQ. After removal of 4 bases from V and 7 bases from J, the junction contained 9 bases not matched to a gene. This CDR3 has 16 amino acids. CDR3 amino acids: CASSSLAGGPGNEQFF. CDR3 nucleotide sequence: TGTGCCAGCAGCTCCCTAGCGGGGGGCCCTGGGAATGAGCAGTTCTTC.

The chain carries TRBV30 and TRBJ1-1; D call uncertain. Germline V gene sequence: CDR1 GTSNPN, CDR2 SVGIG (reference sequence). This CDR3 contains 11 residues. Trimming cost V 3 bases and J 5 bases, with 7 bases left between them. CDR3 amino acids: CAWRVVTEAFF. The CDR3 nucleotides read TGTGCCTGGAGGGTCGTGACTGAAGCTTTCTTT.

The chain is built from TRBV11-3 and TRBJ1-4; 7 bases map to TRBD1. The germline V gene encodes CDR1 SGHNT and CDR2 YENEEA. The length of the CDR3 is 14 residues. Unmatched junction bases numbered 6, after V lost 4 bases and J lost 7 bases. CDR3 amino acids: CASSSDRLGEKLFF. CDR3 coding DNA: TGTGCCAGCAGCTCGGACAGGTTGGGTGAAAAACTGTTTTTT.